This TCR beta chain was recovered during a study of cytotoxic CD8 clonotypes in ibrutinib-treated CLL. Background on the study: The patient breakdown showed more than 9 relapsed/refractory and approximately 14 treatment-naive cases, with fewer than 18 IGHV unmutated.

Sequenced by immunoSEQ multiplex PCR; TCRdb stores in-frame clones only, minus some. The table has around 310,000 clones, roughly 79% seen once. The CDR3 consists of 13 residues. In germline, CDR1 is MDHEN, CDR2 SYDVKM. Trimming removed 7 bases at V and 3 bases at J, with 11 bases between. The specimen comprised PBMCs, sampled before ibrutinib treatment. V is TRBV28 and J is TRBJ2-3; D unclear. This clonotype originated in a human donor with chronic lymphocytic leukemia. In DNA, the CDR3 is TGTGCCAGCACCATTCCCCAAACAGATACGCAGTATTTT. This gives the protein CASTIPQTDTQYF.